This T cell receptor beta chain was found in a study of beta chain features in type 1 diabetes. General study results and limits: All four CD4+ subsets of Type 1 diabetes patients contained TCRB CDR3s that were moderately but significantly shorter.

The study reverse transcribed the entire isolated RNA, so it sequenced expressed TCRB transcripts. The table came from immunoSEQ multiplex PCR; TCRdb's copy has only in-frame clones and leaves some out. This sample carries hundreds of thousands of clones, about 15% of them seen once, and the ten largest clones take 0.015% to 0.019%. The CDR3 is 13 amino acids. Germline V gene lookup returns CDR1 SNHLY and CDR2 FYNNEI. The V gene lost 0 bases and the J gene lost 4 bases, with 7 bases spanning the gap. A few counts support this clone. Its antigen is still unknown. The J gene is TRBJ2-7, the V gene TRBV2; no clear D gene. This sequence originates from a man younger than 35 with type 1 diabetes. Source material: naive CD4+ T cells from blood. CDR3 sequence (DNA): TGTGCCAGCAGTGAAGCATCCGGTTACGAGCAGTACTTC. Amino acid sequence: CASSEASGYEQYF.